These T cell receptor beta chains were read from a single sample in a study of cytomegalovirus exposure and HLA in healthy donors. Profiling relied on immunoSEQ multiplex PCR, and the TCRdb table lists in-frame clones only, not all of them. The sample contains over 200,000 clones, approximately 84% of which appear only once. The specimen was PBMCs. These TCRs come from a woman between 40 and 55 years old in good health and CMV-seronegative. Each CDR3 is given with its conserved first and last residue.

>TRBV7-9|TRBJ1-1
CASSLGQTSEAFF
>TRBV5-6|TRBJ1-3
CASSSLSAQGANGNTIYF
>TRBV9|TRBJ2-3
CASSLGLLRTDTQYF
>TRBV5-1|TRBJ1-6
CASSGEDRTPLHF
>TRBV5-4|TRBJ1-5
CASSQQGLNQPQHF
>TRBV6-5|TRBJ2-3
CASSYSLSGSTDTQYF
>TRBV25-1|TRBJ2-1
CASSERGVWSYNEQFF
>TRBV5-1|TRBJ2-5
CASSLGDREGQETQYF
>TRBV5-4|TRBJ2-5
CASSLETGAQETQYF
>TRBV2|TRBJ2-3
CASSDRTSLDTQYF
>TRBV28|TRBJ2-1
CASSLLSGEYEQFF
>TRBV28|TRBJ2-5
CASSLGLAGGSETQYF
>TRBV19|TRBJ1-6
CASSTGLNSPLHF
>TRBV10-3|TRBJ1-6
CAISEQDRGSSPLHF